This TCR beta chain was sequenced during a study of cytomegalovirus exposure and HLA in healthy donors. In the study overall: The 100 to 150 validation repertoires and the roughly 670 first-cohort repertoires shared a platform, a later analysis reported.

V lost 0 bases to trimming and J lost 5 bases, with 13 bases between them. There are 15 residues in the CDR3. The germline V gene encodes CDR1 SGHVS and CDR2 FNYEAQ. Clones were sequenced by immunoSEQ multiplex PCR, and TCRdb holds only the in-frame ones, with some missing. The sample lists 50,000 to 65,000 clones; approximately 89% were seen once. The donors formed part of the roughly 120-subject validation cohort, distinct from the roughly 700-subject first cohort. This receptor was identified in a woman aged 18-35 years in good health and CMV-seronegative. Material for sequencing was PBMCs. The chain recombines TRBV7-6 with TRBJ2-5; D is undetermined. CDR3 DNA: TGTGCCAGCAGCTTAGCGGTGGGCAGGCTCGAGACCCAGTACTTC. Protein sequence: CASSLAVGRLETQYF. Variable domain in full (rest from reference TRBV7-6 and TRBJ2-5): GAGVSQSPRYKVTKRGQDVALRCDPISGHVSLYWYRQALGQGPEFLTYFNYEAQQDKSGLPNDRFSAERPEGSISTLTIQRTEQRDSAMYRCASSLAVGRLETQYFGPGTRLLVL.